One sample yielded the 31 T cell receptor beta chains listed below, sequenced in a study of neurological immune-mediated disorders. TCRdb itself ran the 5' RACE reads through MiXCR, one entry per CDR3 protein. In the table there are about 58,000 distinct CDR3 sequences, approximately 3.6% of which are singletons. The material sequenced was PBMCs. The receptor set was obtained from a woman in her sixties or seventies with multiple sclerosis.

This clonotype was recorded many times. The CDR3 bases are TGTGCCACCAGCAGAGATCTGAGGCGGACTGAAGCTTTCTTT. It encodes CATSRDLRRTEAFF. This rearrangement joins TRBV15 to TRBJ1-1; D unresolved. The CDR3 has 14 amino acids. The V gene's germline CDR1 is LNHNV and CDR2 YYDKDF (reference sequence). V was clipped by 0 bases and J by 5 bases, with 10 bases between them.

The rearrangement uses TRBV20-1 and TRBJ2-7; no definite D call. The CDR3 contains 13 residues. Per germline, CDR1 DFQATT and CDR2 SNEGSKA (reference sequence). Between the trimmed V and J ends, which lost 0 bases and 3 bases, there was a span of 9 bases. CDR3 sequence (DNA): TGCAGTGCTAGAGATAGGGTGGACTACGAGCAGTACTTC. Residues: CSARDRVDYEQYF.

This clonotype showed up many times. The chain carries TRBV3-1 and TRBJ2-7; a possible D gene is TRBD2 (5 bases). The germline CDR1 and CDR2 sequences are LGHDT and YNNKEL (reference sequence). With 0 bases removed from V and 12 bases from J, the gap between germline ends came to 12 bases. The CDR3 is 12 amino acids. The DNA of the CDR3 is TGTGCCAGCAGCCAAGATGGAGGAGAGAGGTACTTC. Its translation: CASSQDGGERYF.

This clonotype has ten or more counts. The V gene is TRBV7-3, the J gene TRBJ2-3; D ambiguous. The ends were cut back, 1 base at V and 6 bases at J, with 11 bases in the middle. Per the germline V gene, CDR1 is SGHTA and CDR2 is FQGTGA. The CDR3 is 14 amino acids. The CDR3 DNA follows: TGTGCCAGCAGCTTAAGTCGCGAGGTGGATACGCAGTATTTT. Its translation is CASSLSREVDTQYF.

Ten or more counts support this clonotype. The V call is TRBV20-1, the J call TRBJ2-7, with D possibly being TRBD2 (7 bases). The V gene's germline CDR1 is DFQATT and CDR2 SNEGSKA (reference sequence). V was shortened by 7 bases and J by 3 bases, with 13 bases between the two germline ends. The CDR3 extends over 12 amino acids. The CDR3 loop reads CSVGGGRYEQYF. The CDR3 nucleotides are TGCAGTGTTGGCGGGGGCCGCTACGAGCAGTACTTC.

This clonotype was seen ten or more times. The CDR3 sequence is CAASGRATGELFF. CDR3 sequence (DNA): TGTGCCGCTAGCGGGAGGGCCACCGGGGAGCTGTTTTTT. The chain links TRBV25-1 to TRBJ2-2; TRBD2 agrees at 12 bases. CDR3 length: 13 residues. The germline CDR1 and CDR2 sequences are MGHDK and SYGVNS. Losses at the gene ends were 11 bases for V and 4 bases for J; bases not matched to a gene: 2.

This clonotype was found many times. The chain recombines TRBV3-1 with TRBJ2-1; 14 bases are a match to TRBD2. Germline V lookup: CDR1 LGHDT, CDR2 YNNKEL (reference sequence). The CDR3 runs to 17 residues. Trimming at V came to 2 bases and at J to 8 bases, leaving 8 bases not matched to a gene. The CDR3 DNA is TGTGCCAGCAGCCAACTGGGGGGGACTAGCGGGAGTCATGAGCAGTTCTTC. Its translation: CASSQLGGTSGSHEQFF.

In this sample, this clonotype turned up many times. Written as DNA, the CDR3 is TGCAGTGCTTCCACCGGGACAGGTTTCCAAAAACTGTTTTTT. Translating gives CSASTGTGFQKLFF. V usage is TRBV20-1 and J usage is TRBJ1-4; 8 nucleotides match TRBD1. Per germline, CDR1 DFQATT and CDR2 SNEGSKA (reference sequence). The V gene end was trimmed by 5 bases and the J gene end by 9 bases; junction bases not matched to a gene: 11. The length of the CDR3 is 14 residues.

This clonotype was detected many times. J is TRBJ2-7 and V is TRBV7-9, with a possible D match to TRBD2 (5 bases). From germline, CDR1 is SEHNR and CDR2 FQNEAQ (reference sequence). V was pared by 2 bases and J by 1 base, with 15 bases between. This CDR3 has 16 residues. CDR3 in amino acids: CASSLTEGGSSYEQYF. DNA for the CDR3: TGTGCCAGCAGCTTAACCGAAGGAGGCAGTTCCTACGAGCAGTACTTC.

This clonotype has ten or more counts. This chain links TRBV20-1 with TRBJ2-7; no reliable D call. V gave up 0 bases and J gave up 5 bases, with 17 bases separating them. Germline V gene sequence: CDR1 DFQATT, CDR2 SNEGSKA (reference sequence). CDR3 size: 15 residues. The CDR3 bases are TGCAGTGCTAGAGATACCCATAGCCCCCTCAACGAGCAGTACTTC. Translating it yields CSARDTHSPLNEQYF.

The CDR3 coding sequence is TGTGCCAGCAGTTACCAGAGGGGCCGCTCCTACAATGAGCAGTTCTTC. It is translated as CASSYQRGRSYNEQFF. The chain links TRBV6-5 to TRBJ2-1; D could derive from TRBD1 or TRBD2 (5 bases each). The CDR3 runs to 16 residues. V shed 2 bases and J shed 0 bases, with 11 bases lying between them. Germline CDR1 and CDR2: MNHEY and SVGAGI.

This clonotype was seen ten or more times. The J gene is TRBJ1-2, the V gene TRBV12-3 or TRBV12-4; no definite D call. The CDR3 is 16 amino acids. V gave up 0 bases and J gave up 5 bases, with 16 bases separating them. CDR3 region: CASSLADTRLFYGYTF. The CDR3 region has the DNA TGTGCCAGCAGTTTAGCGGATACTCGGCTGTTTTATGGCTACACCTTC.

This clonotype came up many times. This rearrangement joins TRBV11-2 to TRBJ2-5, with D perhaps matching TRBD1 (8 bases). This CDR3 contains 15 residues. V was trimmed by 6 bases and J by 9 bases, leaving 23 bases between them. The germline gives CDR1 SGHAT, CDR2 FQNNGV. CDR3 amino acids: CASRPRTGRGPAQYF. CDR3 in DNA: TGTGCCAGCAGGCCAAGGACAGGGAGGGGACCGGCCCAGTACTTC.

This clonotype was observed many times. The DNA of the CDR3 is TGTGCCAGCAGTTACGGGGACAGGGGGCGCGAGCAGTACTTC. This translates into CASSYGDRGREQYF. The rearrangement links TRBV6-5 to TRBJ2-7; 12 nucleotides line up with TRBD1. The CDR3 contains 14 residues. V shed 2 bases and J 6 bases; nucleotides not matched to a gene: 2. Germline CDR1 and CDR2: MNHEY and SVGAGI.

The table lists this clonotype with many counts. V and J are TRBV20-1 and TRBJ2-4; the D is unclear. Trimming removed 4 bases at V and 15 bases at J, with 16 bases between. From germline, CDR1 is DFQATT and CDR2 SNEGSKA (reference sequence). The CDR3 runs to 11 residues. In DNA, the CDR3 is TGCAGTGCTAACCGTGACACCGTAGGGTACTTC. It specifies CSANRDTVGYF.

This clonotype was seen ten or more times. This chain links TRBV29-1 with TRBJ2-5; TRBD1 matches 7 bases. V was clipped by 1 base and J by 13 bases; unmatched bases: 6. This CDR3 contains 11 residues. Germline V gene data show CDR1 as SQVTM and CDR2 as ANQGSEA. CDR3 residues: CSVEARHRGYF. The CDR3 DNA reads as TGCAGCGTTGAAGCAAGACACAGGGGGTACTTC.

This clonotype has a count of ten or more. The chain employs TRBV20-1 and TRBJ1-1; the D is unclear. Germline CDR1 is DFQATT and CDR2 is SNEGSKA (reference sequence). This CDR3 is built from 13 residues. The CDR3 spells CGSTRVLGTEAFF. The CDR3 DNA is TGCGGCTCTACTCGGGTATTAGGAACTGAAGCTTTCTTT.

This clonotype was found many times. The V call is TRBV6-5, the J call TRBJ2-1; 13 positions agree with TRBD2. CDR3 length: 15 residues. J was trimmed by 9 bases and V by 4 bases; bases with no gene match: 6. In germline, CDR1 is MNHEY, CDR2 SVGAGI. CDR3 loop: CASSSPGTSGAEQFF. The DNA of the CDR3 is TGTGCCAGCAGTTCCCCCGGGACTAGCGGGGCTGAGCAGTTCTTC.

This clonotype appeared many times. The chain combines TRBV7-2 with TRBJ1-6; D possibly corresponds to TRBD1 (5 bases). This CDR3 contains 13 residues. The germline V and J ends were trimmed by 4 bases and 9 bases, with 10 bases remaining between them. Germline CDR1 reads SGHTA; CDR2 reads FQGNSA. As DNA, the CDR3 is TGTGCCAGCAGCTCCGGGGGGGGTTCACCCCTCCACTTT. This translates into CASSSGGGSPLHF. The variable domain in full, with the rest retrieved from reference TRBV7-2 and TRBJ1-6, is GAGVSQSPSNKVTEKGKDVELRCDPISGHTALYWYRQSLGQGLEFLIYFQGNSAPDKSGLPSDRFSAERTGGSVSTLTIQRTQQEDSAVYLCASSSGGGSPLHFGNGTRLTVT.

The table lists this clonotype with many counts. V gene TRBV6-5 combines with J gene TRBJ1-2, with D perhaps TRBD1 (5 bases). Germline loops: CDR1 MNHEY, CDR2 SVGAGI. The CDR3 totals 13 residues. Deletions cut 8 bases from V and 6 bases from J, with 16 bases between. As DNA, the CDR3 is TGTGCCAGCGGGACTGGCGTAGGTAATGGCTACACCTTC. Protein product: CASGTGVGNGYTF.

This clonotype was picked up many times. Written as DNA, the CDR3 is TGTGCCTGGGGACGGAAGAACACTGAAGCTTTCTTT. Translated, it gives CAWGRKNTEAFF. V is TRBV30 and J is TRBJ1-1; D uncertain. The CDR3 has 12 residues. Germline V gene data show CDR1 as GTSNPN and CDR2 as SVGIG (reference sequence). V was pared by 5 bases and J by 1 base, with 8 bases between.

This clonotype occurred many times. J is TRBJ1-1 and V is TRBV29-1; D is unclear. The V gene lost 8 bases and the J gene lost 1 base, with 17 bases spanning the gap. In germline, CDR1 is SQVTM, CDR2 ANQGSEA. The CDR3 is 14 residues long. The CDR3 sequence: CSSRRADKNTEAFF. The CDR3 nucleotides are TGCAGCTCCAGACGGGCCGACAAGAACACTGAAGCTTTCTTT.

This clonotype was seen at least ten times. The chain joins TRBV20-1 to TRBJ2-7; 7 bases are shared with TRBD2. Germline CDR1 is DFQATT and CDR2 is SNEGSKA (reference sequence). CDR3 length equals 14 residues. The junction had 8 bases not matched to a gene; V was cut back by 0 bases and J by 6 bases. The CDR3 region has the DNA TGCAGTGCTAGAGATTATGTCGGGAGGATCGAGCAGTACTTC. Protein: CSARDYVGRIEQYF.

This clonotype has at least ten counts. The V and J genes are TRBV28 and TRBJ2-4, with unresolved D. The CDR3 extends over 16 amino acids. The V end was cut by 3 bases, the J end by 0 bases, with 12 bases between. Germline assignment: CDR1 MDHEN and CDR2 SYDVKM. CDR3 nucleotide sequence: TGTGCCAGCAGTTTCCGGCAGACCCTAGCCAAAAACATTCAGTACTTC. Protein: CASSFRQTLAKNIQYF.

This clonotype was found many times. V and J are TRBV12-3 or TRBV12-4 and TRBJ1-5, with a possible D match to TRBD1 (6 bases). The CDR3 extends over 15 amino acids. The V and J ends lost 6 bases and 6 bases respectively, with 18 bases between them. In nucleotides, the CDR3 is TGTGCCAGCAGCGTTGACAGGCCCGGGATTCAGCCCCAGCATTTT. Translated: CASSVDRPGIQPQHF.

This clonotype was observed a handful of times. This chain links TRBV6-2 or TRBV6-3 with TRBJ1-1; perhaps TRBD1 as D (5 bases). The CDR3 runs 14 residues. Germline V lookup: CDR1 MNHEY, CDR2 SVGEGT. Trimming took off 5 bases at V and 0 bases at J, with 10 bases between the two ends. Here the CDR3 reads CASSRTDMNTEAFF. The CDR3 DNA reads TGTGCCAGCAGTCGGACGGACATGAACACTGAAGCTTTCTTT.

Many counts were recorded for this clonotype. The chain combines TRBV29-1 with TRBJ2-6, with unresolved D. CDR3 length equals 13 residues. Trimming took off 3 bases at V and 1 base at J, with 4 bases between the two ends. Germline lookup yields CDR1 SQVTM and CDR2 ANQGSEA. The CDR3 bases are TGCAGCGTTGACGTTTCTGGGGCCAACGTCCTGACTTTC. Translating gives CSVDVSGANVLTF.

At least ten counts were recorded for this clonotype. The chain couples TRBV20-1 to TRBJ2-2; TRBD2 matches 12 bases. The CDR3 is 18 amino acids. Germline lookup yields CDR1 DFQATT and CDR2 SNEGSKA (reference sequence). The junction had 10 bases not matched to a gene; V was cut back by 0 bases and J by 5 bases. As DNA, the CDR3 is TGCAGTGCTAGAGATCCCCTAGCGGGAGGGCCGGGGACCGGGGAGCTGTTTTTT. It yields the protein CSARDPLAGGPGTGELFF.

This clonotype was seen ten or more times. The chain links TRBV20-1 to TRBJ1-5; 8 nucleotides match TRBD1. The CDR3 is 18 amino acids. Germline V lookup: CDR1 DFQATT, CDR2 SNEGSKA (reference sequence). The trim removed 2 bases at V and 0 bases at J, leaving 12 bases unmatched. The CDR3 is CSARRVTGVNYSNQPQHF. CDR3 in DNA: TGCAGTGCTAGAAGAGTGACAGGGGTCAATTATAGCAATCAGCCCCAGCATTTT.

This clonotype has a count of ten or more. This chain connects TRBV5-1 to TRBJ2-3; 9 nucleotides match TRBD1. CDR3 size: 15 residues. V lost 4 bases and J lost 2; bases outside the gene matches: 5. Germline loops: CDR1 SGHRS, CDR2 YFSETQ. The CDR3 is CASSGRDRDTDTQYF. The CDR3 nucleotides are TGCGCCAGCAGCGGCCGGGACAGGGACACAGATACGCAGTATTTT.

There are many counts of this clonotype. The V gene is TRBV5-1, the J gene TRBJ2-1; D may be TRBD1 (6 bases). Germline V CDR1 and CDR2: SGHRS, YFSETQ. Between the trimmed V and J ends, which lost 3 bases and 7 bases, there was a span of 14 bases. CDR3 length: 14 amino acids. This chain's CDR3 is CASSYSDRNNEQFF. As DNA, the CDR3 is TGCGCCAGCAGCTACTCGGACAGAAATAATGAGCAGTTCTTC.